A single sample gave rise to the 14 T cell receptor beta chains below, sequenced in a study of T cell repertoires in cytomegalovirus infection. Each CDR3 protein is one row after TCRdb ran MiXCR on the reads. The sample gives roughly 600,000 distinct CDR3 sequences, less than 25% of which show up once; roughly 8% is in the top ten. Source material: CD8+ T cells from PBMCs. The receptors here all came from a human donor in good health (CMV status not recorded). Some clones in this sample may be carry-over from other donors' samples.

This rearrangement joins TRBV27 to TRBJ1-2; perhaps TRBD1 as D (5 bases). Germline V gene lookup returns CDR1 MNHEY and CDR2 SMNVEV (reference sequence). CDR3 length equals 14 residues. V lost 3 bases to trimming and J lost 8 bases, with 16 bases between them. The CDR3 loop is CASSFTGPYRGYTF. CDR3 DNA sequence: TGTGCCAGCAGTTTCACAGGTCCGTACCGCGGCTACACCTTC.

This clonotype was seen a handful of times. In nucleotides, the CDR3 is TGTGCCAGCAACCCGAGGGGGGCCGGCACAGATACGCAGTATTTT. Protein: CASNPRGAGTDTQYF. The chain recombines TRBV6-2 or TRBV6-3 with TRBJ2-3; either TRBD1 or TRBD2 may supply D (6 bases each). The ends were cut back, 7 bases at V and 1 base at J, with 15 bases in the middle. The CDR3 has 15 amino acids. CDR1 is MNHEY, CDR2 SVGEGT, per germline.

This clonotype appeared a few times. V is TRBV6-2 or TRBV6-3 and J is TRBJ2-4; 10 bases are a match to TRBD2. V lost 7 bases and J lost 7; bases outside the gene matches: 7. The CDR3 covers 14 residues. Per germline, CDR1 MNHEY and CDR2 SVGEGT. In nucleotides, the CDR3 is TGTGCCAGCAATTCCCCGGGACTAGCGAACATTCAGTACTTC. Encoded protein: CASNSPGLANIQYF.

This clonotype was seen a handful of times. V is TRBV9 and J is TRBJ1-4; the match to TRBD1 covers 7 bases. Germline CDR1 and CDR2: SGDLS and YYNGEE. The CDR3 consists of 15 residues. The V segment lost 10 bases and the J segment 3 bases; nucleotides outside the gene matches: 12. CDR3 DNA sequence: TGTGCCTCATCACAGGGGCTGTCAGCTAATGAAAAACTGTTTTTT. Encoded protein: CASSQGLSANEKLFF. Together with reference TRBV9 and TRBJ1-4, the CDR3 gives the full variable domain: DSGVTQTPKHLITATGQRVTLRCSPRSGDLSVYWYQQSLDQGLQFLIQYYNGEERAKGNILERFSAQQFPDLHSELNLSSLELGDSALYFCASSQGLSANEKLFFGSGTQLSVL.

The CDR3 DNA reads as TGTGCCAGCACTCCGACCCCTCTTAATGAGCAGTTCTTC. This translates into CASTPTPLNEQFF. The V gene is TRBV6-5, the J gene TRBJ2-1; D gene unclear. The CDR3 runs to 13 residues. V was cut by 7 bases and J by 7 bases, with 14 bases left in between. Germline CDR1 is MNHEY and CDR2 is SVGAGI.

This clonotype was seen many times. The rearrangement joins TRBV7-2 to TRBJ1-2, with no clear D. This CDR3 is built from 13 residues. Per the germline V gene, CDR1 is SGHTA and CDR2 is FQGNSA. V dropped 7 bases and J dropped 4 bases, with 13 bases sitting between them. The chain's CDR3 is CASTEKRTYGYTF. As DNA, the CDR3 is TGTGCCAGCACCGAAAAGAGGACCTATGGCTACACCTTC.

There are many counts of this clonotype. The J gene is TRBJ2-1, the V gene TRBV25-1; TRBD2 is a possible D gene (6 bases). V dropped 1 base and J dropped 9 bases, with 16 bases sitting between them. The CDR3 runs to 15 residues. The germline CDR1 and CDR2 sequences are MGHDK and SYGVNS. CDR3 coding DNA: TGTGCCAGCAGTGAATTTAAAGGAGGGTTAGCTGAGCAGTTCTTC. This encodes CASSEFKGGLAEQFF.

This clonotype was found a few times. The gene calls are TRBV20-1 and TRBJ2-2; possibly TRBD1 for D (5 bases). Deletions cut 6 bases from V and 1 base from J, with 9 bases between. In germline, CDR1 is DFQATT, CDR2 SNEGSKA (reference sequence). The CDR3 runs 13 residues. CDR3 DNA: TGCAGTGCAATAACAGGGAACACCGGGGAGCTGTTTTTT. Protein: CSAITGNTGELFF.

Remarks on this clonotype: Mismatch with germline at one junction end may stem from a read error. The chain is built from TRBV7-9 and TRBJ1-6, with TRBD1 identical over 8 bases. Germline V gene lookup returns CDR1 SEHNR and CDR2 FQNEAQ (reference sequence). The CDR3 loop spans 15 amino acids. The DNA for the CDR3 is TGTGTCAGCAGCCAAGAGACAGGGGTCAATTCACCCCTCCACTTT. It codes for CVSSQETGVNSPLHF.

This clonotype was seen many times. CDR3 amino acids: CASSLPRGFDEQYF. CDR3 DNA: TGTGCCAGCAGCTTACCCCGCGGATTCGACGAGCAGTACTTC. This chain joins TRBV7-9 and TRBJ2-7; D not certain. V was clipped by 2 bases and J by 5 bases, with 13 bases between them. CDR3 length: 14 amino acids. The V gene's germline CDR1 is SEHNR and CDR2 FQNEAQ (reference sequence).

A few counts support this clonotype. This chain links TRBV6-2 or TRBV6-3 with TRBJ2-3, with D tentatively TRBD2 (5 bases). CDR3 length: 16 amino acids. Trimming removed 4 bases at V and 4 bases at J, with 18 bases between. Germline values: CDR1 MNHEY, CDR2 SVGEGT. CDR3 protein: CASSWQSTRRADTQYF. The DNA of the CDR3 is TGTGCCAGCAGTTGGCAATCGACAAGGCGGGCAGATACGCAGTATTTT.

Many counts were recorded for this clonotype. The J gene is TRBJ1-4, the V gene TRBV28; D is perhaps TRBD1 (6 bases). CDR1 and CDR2 (germline): MDHEN, SYDVKM. V was cut by 6 bases and J by 1 base, with 21 bases left in between. CDR3 length equals 18 residues. CDR3 residues: CASSPLRGIGETNEKLFF. As DNA, the CDR3 is TGTGCCAGCAGCCCGCTGAGGGGGATTGGGGAAACTAATGAAAAACTGTTTTTT.

This clonotype was seen more than once but under ten times. At one end, the junction sequence differs from germline, possibly due to a read error. The V gene is TRBV28, the J gene TRBJ2-2, with D maybe TRBD2 (6 bases). CDR1 and CDR2 from the germline V gene are MDHEN and SYDVKM. The CDR3 is 13 residues long. The CDR3 nucleotides are TGTGCCAAAGGAGGGGAGAACCCCGGGGAGCTGTTTTTT. It encodes CAKGGENPGELFF.

This clonotype showed up many times. The gene calls are TRBV7-2 and TRBJ1-2, with D possibly matching TRBD1 (5 bases). V shed 4 bases and J shed 4 bases, with 10 bases lying between them. This CDR3 contains 13 residues. The V gene's germline CDR1 is SGHTA and CDR2 FQGNSA. Here the CDR3 reads CASSWGDGYGYTF. The CDR3 nucleotides are TGTGCCAGCAGCTGGGGGGACGGCTATGGCTACACCTTC.